This T cell receptor (beta chain) originates from a study of T cell changes during pregnancy in multiple sclerosis. Using immunoSEQ multiplex PCR, the repertoire was profiled, and TCRdb retains in-frame clones only, with some absent. In the table there are about 38,000 clones, 90% of which are singletons. Sequenced here: CD4+ T cells from peripheral blood mononuclear cells, sampled in the second trimester of pregnancy. This receptor was identified in a female donor with multiple sclerosis, enrolled in a pregnancy study.

The CDR3 DNA reads as TGTGCCAGCAGCTTCGTGTTACTAGGACAGGGGGAAAATAGCAATCAGCCCCAGCATTTT. Translated: CASSFVLLGQGENSNQPQHF. V is TRBV5-4 and J is TRBJ1-5; 10 bases are shared with TRBD1. The CDR3 runs to 20 residues. V was clipped by 2 bases and J by 0 bases; unmatched bases: 14. Germline CDR1 and CDR2: SGHNT and YYREEE (reference sequence). Full variable domain (remainder filled in from reference TRBV5-4 and TRBJ1-5): ETGVTQSPTHLIKTRGQQVTLRCSSQSGHNTVSWYQQALGQGPQFIFQYYREEENGRGNFPPRFSGLQFPNYSSELNVNALELDDSALYLCASSFVLLGQGENSNQPQHFGDGTRLSIL.